These 27 T cell receptor beta chains were sequenced from one sample in a study of CD8 T cells in Susac syndrome (dated 2019 in TCRdb). The library was obtained by the immunoSEQ multiplex PCR assay. RNA was extracted with the RNeasy kit and about 0.5 to 1 ug was reverse transcribed using random hexamers. TCRdb trimmed public reads at Q25 via fastp, called clones via MiXCR and kept in-frame beta chains. When rows share a CDR3 protein, they turn into one entry using the most common DNA and genes. The sample table contains about 180,000 distinct CDR3 sequences; only one count was recorded for 95% of them. The ten biggest clones cover 0.15% to 0.2% of the sample. The sample consisted of CD8+ T cells from PBMCs. The origin of the receptors is a human donor with multiple sclerosis.

The rearrangement uses TRBV14 and TRBJ2-4; D call uncertain. CDR3 length equals 14 residues. Germline V gene lookup returns CDR1 SGHDN and CDR2 FVKESK. V gave up 4 bases and J gave up 5 bases, with 12 bases separating them. This CDR3 is CASSLLGIQNIQYF. The CDR3 DNA sequence: TGTGCCAGCAGCCTTCTGGGCATCCAAAACATTCAGTACTTC.

The gene calls are TRBV28 and TRBJ1-2; D gene unclear. V was clipped by 6 bases and J by 4 bases, with 15 bases between them. The CDR3 is made up of 14 amino acids. Germline values: CDR1 MDHEN, CDR2 SYDVKM. The CDR3 is CASRLGWVGYGYTF. For the CDR3, the DNA is TGTGCCAGCAGGCTAGGCTGGGTCGGCTATGGCTACACCTTC.

V and J are TRBV7-9 and TRBJ2-7; perhaps D is TRBD1 or TRBD2 (5 bases each). This CDR3 has 16 residues. Germline values: CDR1 SEHNR, CDR2 FQNEAQ (reference sequence). Deletions cut 5 bases from V and 2 bases from J, with 19 bases between. Written as DNA, the CDR3 is TGTGCCAGCAGCAGCCACATGGGGGACGGACCCTACGAGCAGTACTTC. It specifies CASSSHMGDGPYEQYF.

The gene calls are TRBV19 and TRBJ2-2; no clear D gene. V was cut by 7 bases and J by 2 bases, with 8 bases left in between. Per germline, CDR1 LNHDA and CDR2 SQIVND (reference sequence). The CDR3 length is 13 residues. The CDR3: CASILSNTGELFF. The CDR3 DNA follows: TGTGCCAGTATCCTATCAAACACCGGGGAGCTGTTTTTT.

This rearrangement joins TRBV6-1 to TRBJ2-1; maybe TRBD2 (6 bases). The CDR3 consists of 15 residues. With 3 bases removed from V and 0 bases from J, the gap between germline ends came to 9 bases. Germline V gene lookup returns CDR1 MNHNS and CDR2 SASEGT. The CDR3 loop is CASSEDYSSYNEQFF. In DNA form, the CDR3 reads TGTGCCAGCAGTGAGGACTATAGCTCCTACAATGAGCAGTTCTTC.

This chain links TRBV19 with TRBJ1-2; 8 bases fit TRBD1. This CDR3 is 16 amino acids long. V was pared by 8 bases and J by 4 bases, with 15 bases of the junction left unmatched. From germline, CDR1 is LNHDA and CDR2 SQIVND (reference sequence). The chain's CDR3 is CASSGTGGELSYGYTF. Written as DNA, the CDR3 is TGTGCCAGTTCCGGGACAGGAGGAGAATTGAGCTATGGCTACACCTTC. Variable domain in full (rest from reference TRBV19 and TRBJ1-2): DGGITQSPKYLFRKEGQNVTLSCEQNLNHDAMYWYRQDPGQGLRLIYYSQIVNDFQKGDIAEGYSVSREKKESFPLTVTSAQKNPTAFYLCASSGTGGELSYGYTFGSGTRLTVV.

The rearrangement joins TRBV27 to TRBJ2-1; 9 nucleotides agree with TRBD2. This CDR3 is built from 14 residues. V lost 7 bases, J lost 5 bases, and 6 bases stayed unmatched. Germline CDR1 and CDR2: MNHEY and SMNVEV (reference sequence). The CDR3 DNA reads TGTGCCAGCACGCGCGGGGGGGTTAACAATGAGCAGTTCTTC. This sequence encodes CASTRGGVNNEQFF.

CDR3 in DNA: TGTGCCAGCAGTTTCGGGGCGGGGTATGGCTACACCTTC. Amino acids: CASSFGAGYGYTF. The chain recombines TRBV28 with TRBJ1-2; D may be TRBD1 (5 bases). Germline assignment: CDR1 MDHEN and CDR2 SYDVKM. Trimming took off 3 bases at V and 5 bases at J, with 10 bases between the two ends. This CDR3 has 13 residues.

The rearrangement joins TRBV14 to TRBJ1-1; no clear D. The CDR3 runs to 15 residues. Germline V gives CDR1 SGHDN, CDR2 FVKESK. Trimming took off 4 bases at V and 1 base at J, with 13 bases between the two ends. The CDR3 sequence: CASSPRTGKNTEAFF. In DNA, the CDR3 is TGTGCCAGCAGCCCTCGGACGGGCAAGAACACTGAAGCTTTCTTT.

The chain has TRBV28 and TRBJ2-1; D gene unclear. The CDR3 consists of 12 residues. CDR1 MDHEN and CDR2 SYDVKM come from the germline V gene. Trimming left V 6 bases short and J 9 bases short, with 12 bases between. The CDR3 here is CASRVGISEQFF. CDR3 bases: TGTGCCAGCAGGGTCGGAATTAGTGAGCAGTTCTTC.

This chain uses TRBV7-9 with TRBJ2-5; D is perhaps TRBD1 or TRBD2 (5 bases each). From germline, CDR1 is SEHNR and CDR2 FQNEAQ (reference sequence). The V gene lost 6 bases and the J gene lost 1 base, with 18 bases spanning the gap. The CDR3 spans 16 residues. This CDR3 reads CASRGRGATTQETQYF. CDR3 DNA: TGTGCCAGCAGGGGGCGAGGGGCAACGACCCAAGAGACCCAGTACTTC.

The chain is built from TRBV5-4 and TRBJ1-2; possible D gene TRBD1, 6 bases. The CDR3 is made up of 14 amino acids. Deletions cut 2 bases from V and 5 bases from J, with 13 bases between. Germline values: CDR1 SGHNT, CDR2 YYREEE (reference sequence). CDR3 in DNA: TGTGCCAGCAGCTTCGCTCAGGGGTCTTATGGCTACACCTTC. Its translation: CASSFAQGSYGYTF.

This clonotype occurred once. This chain links TRBV7-9 with TRBJ2-3; D is possibly TRBD2 (6 bases). The V end lost 3 bases, the J end lost 3 bases, and 10 bases lay between the germline ends. The CDR3 spans 14 residues. Germline CDR1 SEHNR, CDR2 FQNEAQ (reference sequence). In DNA, the CDR3 is TGTGCCAGCAGCTTGGAGACTAGAACAGATACGCAGTATTTT. Protein sequence: CASSLETRTDTQYF.

V gene TRBV20-1 combines with J gene TRBJ2-3; 11 bases align to TRBD2. Germline V lookup: CDR1 DFQATT, CDR2 SNEGSKA (reference sequence). V lost 6 bases and J lost 7; bases outside the gene matches: 12. The CDR3 runs to 15 residues. The CDR3 sequence: CSADLAGGPLHTQYF. For the CDR3, the DNA is TGCAGTGCCGACTTAGCGGGAGGGCCGCTGCATACGCAGTATTTT.

This rearrangement joins TRBV5-1 to TRBJ2-7; D might be TRBD1 (5 bases). Germline CDR1 reads SGHRS; CDR2 reads YFSETQ. The CDR3 consists of 16 residues. Deletions cut 0 bases from V and 0 bases from J, with 13 bases between. The CDR3 sequence: CASSLGTNTRSYEQYF. The CDR3, as DNA: TGCGCCAGCAGCTTGGGGACAAACACCCGCTCCTACGAGCAGTACTTC.

The chain combines TRBV20-1 with TRBJ2-1; 9 bases agree with TRBD1. The CDR3 has 14 amino acids. Trimming at V came to 3 bases and at J to 4 bases, leaving 4 bases not matched to a gene. CDR1 and CDR2 (germline): DFQATT, SNEGSKA (reference sequence). The CDR3 reads CSARSGTGYNEQFF. The CDR3 DNA reads as TGCAGTGCTAGGTCTGGGACAGGGTACAATGAGCAGTTCTTC.

The rearrangement uses TRBV5-1 and TRBJ1-1; 8 positions agree with TRBD1. The junction had 8 bases not matched to a gene; V was cut back by 3 bases and J by 7 bases. The V gene's germline CDR1 is SGHRS and CDR2 YFSETQ. CDR3 length: 14 amino acids. CDR3 loop: CASSYLTGAIEAFF. In DNA, the CDR3 is TGCGCCAGCAGCTACTTGACAGGGGCCATTGAAGCTTTCTTT.

The chain employs TRBV2 and TRBJ2-7; TRBD1 aligns across 7 bases. This CDR3 region has 14 residues. Losses at the gene ends were 6 bases for V and 3 bases for J; bases not matched to a gene: 8. Per the germline V gene, CDR1 is SNHLY and CDR2 is FYNNEI. CDR3 DNA: TGTGCCAGCAGGGTTAAGGGACAGAACTACGAGCAGTACTTC. Its translation: CASRVKGQNYEQYF.

The chain combines TRBV13 with TRBJ1-3, with 8 bases matching TRBD1. J gave up 6 bases and V 5 bases, and 9 bases lay outside the gene matches. The germline gives CDR1 PRHDT, CDR2 FYEKMQ (reference sequence). The CDR3 spans 15 residues. The CDR3 loop is CASSPWGTGENTIYF. CDR3 coding DNA: TGTGCCAGCAGCCCCTGGGGGACAGGTGAAAACACCATATATTTT.

The V call is TRBV11-2, the J call TRBJ1-6; 9 bases fit TRBD1. CDR1 is SGHAT and CDR2 is FQNNGV in the germline V gene. This CDR3 is 15 amino acids long. Trimming at V came to 6 bases and at J to 7 bases, leaving 7 bases not matched to a gene. CDR3 DNA sequence: TGTGCCAGCAGGGACGGACAGGGGATGAATTCACCCCTCCACTTT. Protein: CASRDGQGMNSPLHF.

The chain uses TRBV27 and TRBJ1-2; D might be TRBD1 (6 bases). From germline, CDR1 is MNHEY and CDR2 SMNVEV (reference sequence). The V and J ends lost 5 bases and 8 bases respectively, with 15 bases between them. The CDR3 runs to 13 residues. CDR3 DNA: TGTGCCAGCAGTACGACAGGCTTCGGGGGCTACACCTTC. Its protein is CASSTTGFGGYTF.

CDR3 nucleotide sequence: TGCAGTGCTGGAGGGTTTGCAGGGGGCGTAATATACGAGCAGTACTTC. It is translated as CSAGGFAGGVIYEQYF. The V and J genes are TRBV20-1 and TRBJ2-7; TRBD1 matches 8 bases. V lost 5 bases to trimming and J lost 4 bases; unmatched junction nucleotides: 16. This CDR3 has 16 amino acids. From germline, CDR1 is DFQATT and CDR2 SNEGSKA (reference sequence).

V and J are TRBV5-6 and TRBJ2-7, with D possibly being TRBD2 (5 bases). CDR3 size: 14 residues. V lost 3 bases to trimming and J lost 7 bases, with 17 bases between them. Germline CDR1 reads SGHDT; CDR2 reads YYEEEE. CDR3 nucleotides: TGTGCCAGCAGCTACTCTAGCTTCCGGGGAGAGCAGTACTTC. It is translated as CASSYSSFRGEQYF.

The genes are TRBV14 and TRBJ2-1, with 7 positions matching TRBD1. V shed 7 bases and J 7 bases; nucleotides not matched to a gene: 19. The CDR3 runs 17 residues. Germline V CDR1 and CDR2: SGHDN, FVKESK. The CDR3 reads CASTPYSPETGLNEQFF. CDR3 DNA sequence: TGTGCCAGCACCCCTTATAGCCCAGAGACAGGGCTTAATGAGCAGTTCTTC.

This clonotype was seen once. The chain joins TRBV7-9 to TRBJ2-3, with D maybe TRBD2 (5 bases). Germline CDR1 reads SEHNR; CDR2 reads FQNEAQ (reference sequence). The length of the CDR3 is 15 residues. Trimming stripped 5 bases from V and 1 base from J, with 13 bases between. The CDR3 DNA reads TGTGCCAGCAGCGCCCCAGGTAGCGGCACAGATACGCAGTATTTT. Its protein is CASSAPGSGTDTQYF.

The chain combines TRBV18 with TRBJ2-3; tentatively, D is TRBD2 (7 bases). Trimming pared 2 bases from V and 2 bases from J, leaving 14 bases between. The CDR3 loop spans 16 amino acids. The germline gives CDR1 KGHSH, CDR2 LQKENI. CDR3 protein: CASSPVGGRPTDTQYF. The CDR3 DNA follows: TGTGCCAGCTCACCAGTGGGGGGGCGTCCCACAGATACGCAGTATTTT.

J is TRBJ2-1 and V is TRBV23-1; TRBD2 agrees at 13 bases. TRBV23-1 is annotated as an ORF whose role is uncertain. Trimming at V came to 4 bases and at J to 2 bases, leaving 8 bases not matched to a gene. This CDR3 spans 18 amino acids. CDR3 sequence: CASSLATSGGPPYNEQFF. In DNA form, the CDR3 reads TGCGCCAGCAGTCTGGCGACTAGCGGGGGGCCCCCCTACAATGAGCAGTTCTTC.